These 28 T cell receptor beta chains were all obtained from the same sample, sequenced in a study of shared clonotypes between healthy human individuals. Method: immunoSEQ multiplex PCR; TCRdb's copy keeps in-frame clones and lacks some. The table has about 1 million clones, approximately 80% seen once. What was sequenced was memory CD4+ T cells from PBMCs. The subset was: CD45RA-negative fraction. The receptors shown here come from a man aged 18 to 29 in good health. Some clones in this sample may be carry-over from other donors' samples.

The chain recombines TRBV5-8 with TRBJ2-5; TRBD2 aligns across 10 bases. Losses at the gene ends were 6 bases for V and 2 bases for J; bases not matched to a gene: 4. CDR3 length: 14 amino acids. CDR1 and CDR2 (germline): SGHTS, YDEGEE. The CDR3 nucleotides read TGTGCCAGCATTCGAGCGGGAGGGCAAGAGACCCAGTACTTC. Amino acid sequence: CASIRAGGQETQYF.

V gene TRBV5-7 combines with J gene TRBJ1-5; 10 nucleotides match TRBD1. TRBV5-7 is annotated as an ORF whose role is uncertain. The CDR3 totals 19 residues. Trimming at V came to 1 base and at J to 9 bases, leaving 19 bases not matched to a gene. Here the CDR3 reads CASSLWDRGLLGDFRPQHF. In DNA form, the CDR3 reads TGTGCCAGCAGCTTGTGGGACAGGGGTTTACTAGGGGATTTTCGGCCCCAGCATTTT.

This clone has a handful of counts. Other DNA sequences in this sample translate to the same CDR3. The V and J genes are TRBV30 and TRBJ2-7; 11 bases are a match to TRBD1. CDR1 and CDR2 (germline): GTSNPN, SVGIG (reference sequence). V shed 1 base, J shed 1 base, and the junction held 3 bases outside the gene matches. The CDR3 extends over 15 amino acids. The DNA of the CDR3 is TGTGCCTGGAGTGGAGGGACAGGGGGTTCCTACGAGCAGTACTTC. Translated: CAWSGGTGGSYEQYF.

The CDR3 region is CASSTLAGLTDTQYF. DNA of the CDR3: TGTGCCAGTAGTACACTAGCGGGGCTCACAGATACGCAGTATTTT. This sequence joins TRBV19 and TRBJ2-3; 10 bases line up with TRBD2. Germline CDR1 reads LNHDA; CDR2 reads SQIVND (reference sequence). There are 15 residues in the CDR3. Germline trimming cut 4 bases from V and 2 bases from J; bases unmatched to any gene: 3.

The gene calls are TRBV7-3 and TRBJ2-5, with 10 bases aligning to TRBD2. Trimming cost V 5 bases and J 3 bases; bases outside gene matches: 3. Germline assignment: CDR1 SGHTA and CDR2 FQGTGA. This CDR3 has 14 amino acids. The DNA of the CDR3 is TGTGCCAGCAGCCCCAGCGGGAGGGAAGAGACCCAGTACTTC. Its protein product is CASSPSGREETQYF. The whole variable domain, remainder taken from reference TRBV7-3 and TRBJ2-5, is GAGVSQTPSNKVTEKGKYVELRCDPISGHTALYWYRQSLGQGPEFLIYFQGTGAADDSGLPNDRFFAVRPEGSVSTLKIQRTERGDSAVYLCASSPSGREETQYFGPGTRLLVL.

The J gene is TRBJ1-2, the V gene TRBV7-8; D not certain. Germline assignment: CDR1 SGHVS and CDR2 FQNEAQ. The germline V and J ends were trimmed by 3 bases and 2 bases, with 10 bases remaining between them. The CDR3 contains 14 residues. The CDR3 DNA is TGTGCCAGCAGCTTGGCCGGAGAAAACTATGGCTACACCTTC. It translates to CASSLAGENYGYTF.

The rearrangement uses TRBV7-9 and TRBJ1-2; D may be TRBD1 (6 bases). From germline, CDR1 is SEHNR and CDR2 FQNEAQ (reference sequence). This CDR3 contains 14 residues. V was shortened by 6 bases and J by 7 bases, with 18 bases between the two germline ends. CDR3 amino acids: CASRFAGDRSGYTF. The CDR3, as DNA: TGTGCCAGCAGGTTTGCAGGGGATAGAAGTGGCTACACCTTC.

V is TRBV30 and J is TRBJ2-1; weak D call: TRBD2 (5 bases). Germline loops: CDR1 GTSNPN, CDR2 SVGIG (reference sequence). This CDR3 spans 14 amino acids. Trimming took off 0 bases at V and 5 bases at J, with 11 bases between the two ends. This CDR3 is CAWSVGLAHNEQFF. DNA for the CDR3: TGTGCCTGGAGTGTAGGTCTAGCCCACAATGAGCAGTTCTTC.

This sequence joins TRBV7-2 and TRBJ2-7; 7 positions match TRBD2. V lost 3 bases, J lost 6 bases, and 8 bases stayed unmatched. CDR1 is SGHTA, CDR2 FQGNSA, per germline. The CDR3 has 14 residues. The CDR3 loop reads CASSFGGSNSEQYF. The CDR3 DNA reads as TGTGCCAGCAGCTTTGGCGGGAGTAATTCCGAGCAGTACTTC. Full variable domain (rest looked up from reference TRBV7-2 and TRBJ2-7): GAGVSQSPSNKVTEKGKDVELRCDPISGHTALYWYRQSLGQGLEFLIYFQGNSAPDKSGLPSDRFSAERTGGSVSTLTIQRTQQEDSAVYLCASSFGGSNSEQYFGPGTRLTVT.

The chain combines TRBV19 with TRBJ1-2; D may be TRBD1 (6 bases). CDR3 length: 13 amino acids. Trimming pared 5 bases from V and 4 bases from J, leaving 11 bases between. CDR1 is LNHDA and CDR2 is SQIVND in the germline V gene (reference sequence). The CDR3 loop reads CASSQQGSYGYTF. Here the CDR3 DNA reads TGTGCCAGTAGTCAACAGGGTAGCTATGGCTACACCTTC. The full variable domain, its missing parts supplied by reference TRBV19 and TRBJ1-2, is DGGITQSPKYLFRKEGQNVTLSCEQNLNHDAMYWYRQDPGQGLRLIYYSQIVNDFQKGDIAEGYSVSREKKESFPLTVTSAQKNPTAFYLCASSQQGSYGYTFGSGTRLTVV.

The chain is built from TRBV5-1 and TRBJ1-1; maybe TRBD1 (6 bases). V gave up 4 bases and J gave up 2 bases, with 9 bases separating them. The CDR3 spans 13 residues. The germline gives CDR1 SGHRS, CDR2 YFSETQ. DNA for the CDR3: TGCGCCAGCAGCAAGGACAGAAACACTGAAGCTTTCTTT. Protein sequence: CASSKDRNTEAFF.

In its sample, this clone was seen once. J is TRBJ2-5 and V is TRBV11-2; no clear D. With 2 bases removed from V and 4 bases from J, the gap between germline ends came to 5 bases. Germline V CDR1 and CDR2: SGHAT, FQNNGV. This CDR3 contains 12 residues. CDR3 amino acids: CASSLIVETQYF. The CDR3 bases are TGTGCCAGCAGCTTAATAGTAGAGACCCAGTACTTC.

The V and J genes are TRBV28 and TRBJ1-1, with 10 bases aligning to TRBD1. This CDR3 contains 15 residues. Per germline, CDR1 MDHEN and CDR2 SYDVKM. The J segment lost 6 bases and the V segment lost 2 bases, leaving 6 bases of the junction unmatched. The CDR3 nucleotides read TGTGCCAGCAGTTTAGGGACAGGGGTCCGGCCTGAAGCTTTCTTT. This sequence encodes CASSLGTGVRPEAFF. Drawing the rest from reference TRBV28 and TRBJ1-1, the complete variable domain is DVKVTQSSRYLVKRTGEKVFLECVQDMDHENMFWYRQDPGLGLRLIYFSYDVKMKEKGDIPEGYSVSREKKERFSLILESASTNQTSMYLCASSLGTGVRPEAFFGQGTRLTVV.

This clone was observed a few times. This chain joins TRBV28 and TRBJ1-5; D remains unclear. The germline gives CDR1 MDHEN, CDR2 SYDVKM. The V end was cut by 6 bases, the J end by 5 bases, with 11 bases between. The CDR3 has 13 amino acids. The DNA for the CDR3 is TGTGCCAGCAGGGTACGGTCCGATCAGCCCCAGCATTTT. It yields the protein CASRVRSDQPQHF.

On this clone: This sequence may be a read error, since a much larger clone differs from it by one base. The chain recombines TRBV7-9 with TRBJ1-1; no reliable D call. With 4 bases removed from V and 1 base from J, the gap between germline ends came to 7 bases. Germline CDR1 SEHNR, CDR2 FQNEAQ (reference sequence). The CDR3 length is 13 residues. CDR3 sequence (DNA): TGTGCCAGCAGCTATACAGAGAACACTGAAGCTTTCTTT. Protein sequence: CASSYTENTEAFF.

This clone appeared a single time. The chain carries TRBV7-9 and TRBJ1-2, with 7 nucleotides matching TRBD1. The V gene's germline CDR1 is SEHNR and CDR2 FQNEAQ (reference sequence). The CDR3 loop spans 15 amino acids. Trimming took 5 bases from V and 0 from J; bases not matched to a gene: 6. In nucleotides, the CDR3 is TGTGCCAGCAGCAGGCAGGGGGATCCTAACTATGGCTACACCTTC. The encoded protein is CASSRQGDPNYGYTF.

This clone was recorded many times. The V call is TRBV18, the J call TRBJ1-1, with TRBD1 matching 7 bases. The junction had 5 bases not matched to a gene; V was cut back by 4 bases and J by 0 bases. CDR1 KGHSH and CDR2 LQKENI come from the germline V gene. The CDR3 sequence is 15 residues long. CDR3 sequence: CASSLGQALNTEAFF. CDR3 DNA sequence: TGTGCCAGCTCACTAGGACAGGCTCTGAACACTGAAGCTTTCTTT.

The chain combines TRBV7-9 with TRBJ1-2; no reliable D call. Germline values: CDR1 SEHNR, CDR2 FQNEAQ (reference sequence). This CDR3 has 16 residues. V was trimmed by 3 bases and J by 7 bases, leaving 21 bases between them. CDR3 nucleotides: TGTGCCAGCAGCTTGGGGTCCCGGGGTATAAACGGTGGCTACACCTTC. Protein product: CASSLGSRGINGGYTF.

The chain combines TRBV6-5 with TRBJ2-6; D unresolved. This CDR3 is built from 15 residues. The ends were cut back, 7 bases at V and 0 bases at J, with 10 bases in the middle. Germline CDR1 is MNHEY and CDR2 is SVGAGI. The CDR3 reads CASTKVASGANVLTF. The CDR3 DNA is TGTGCCAGCACCAAGGTGGCCTCTGGGGCCAACGTCCTGACTTTC.

This clone was counted once. The rearrangement links TRBV15 to TRBJ2-7; D is possibly TRBD1 (7 bases). V gave up 1 base and J gave up 3 bases, with 10 bases separating them. Germline V gene sequence: CDR1 LNHNV, CDR2 YYDKDF (reference sequence). The CDR3 is 14 residues long. The chain's CDR3 is CATSRGGTVYEQYF. Here the CDR3 DNA reads TGTGCCACCAGCAGAGGCGGGACAGTCTACGAGCAGTACTTC.

Details on this clone: A much larger clone lies a single base off, so this may be a read error. The V gene is TRBV28, the J gene TRBJ1-2; D uncertain. Germline lookup yields CDR1 MDHEN and CDR2 SYDVKM. V was cut by 6 bases and J by 2 bases, with 10 bases left in between. The CDR3 sequence is 13 residues long. CDR3 DNA sequence: TGTGCCAGCAGCCCGAACAGAAACTATGGCTACACCTTC. Translating gives CASSPNRNYGYTF.

The CDR3 here is CASSPDRSSYEQYF. DNA of the CDR3: TGTGCCAGCAGCCCCGACAGGAGCTCCTACGAGCAGTACTTC. The rearrangement links TRBV5-6 to TRBJ2-7, with D maybe TRBD1 (6 bases). Trimming stripped 4 bases from V and 0 bases from J, with 11 bases between. The CDR3 has 14 residues. Looked up from germline, CDR1 is SGHDT and CDR2 is YYEEEE.

V is TRBV6-5 and J is TRBJ1-1; weak D call: TRBD1 (5 bases). The CDR3 spans 15 residues. CDR1 and CDR2 from the germline V gene are MNHEY and SVGAGI. V lost 6 bases to trimming and J lost 2 bases, with 16 bases between them. Here the CDR3 DNA reads TGTGCCAGCAGCCGGGACGTATATGGAAACACTGAAGCTTTCTTT. Its translation: CASSRDVYGNTEAFF.

In the case of this clone: Other DNA sequences within the sample encode an identical CDR3. The rearrangement uses TRBV7-2 and TRBJ2-2, with a tentative D call TRBD1 (7 bases). Germline CDR1 is SGHTA and CDR2 is FQGNSA. The CDR3 is 16 amino acids. The V end lost 2 bases, the J end lost 4 bases, and 14 bases lay between the germline ends. The CDR3 DNA reads TGTGCCAGCAGCTTATCGGCAGGGGGGATCACCGGGGAGCTGTTTTTT. Protein product: CASSLSAGGITGELFF.

V usage is TRBV6-1 and J usage is TRBJ1-2, with D tentatively TRBD1 (6 bases). V was trimmed by 8 bases and J by 5 bases, leaving 21 bases between them. In germline, CDR1 is MNHNS, CDR2 SASEGT. The CDR3 is made up of 15 amino acids. The CDR3 coding sequence is TGTGCCAGCGAGCCGGACGGGGGCCTTGGGTATGGCTACACCTTC. Its translation is CASEPDGGLGYGYTF.

This chain joins TRBV19 and TRBJ1-5; 8 nucleotides agree with TRBD1. V gave up 5 bases and J gave up 2 bases; unmatched junction bases: 8. Germline CDR1 LNHDA, CDR2 SQIVND (reference sequence). The CDR3 sequence is 16 residues long. The CDR3 protein is CASSATGVRGNQPQHF. CDR3 DNA sequence: TGTGCCAGTAGTGCGACAGGGGTAAGGGGCAATCAGCCCCAGCATTTT.

V gene TRBV7-2 combines with J gene TRBJ1-5; tentative D call: TRBD1 (5 bases). In germline, CDR1 is SGHTA, CDR2 FQGNSA. The CDR3 sequence is 15 residues long. Trimming removed 1 base from V and 6 bases from J, with 13 bases in between. Here the CDR3 reads CASSLGRERGQPQHF. Written as DNA, the CDR3 is TGTGCCAGCAGCTTAGGCAGGGAGAGAGGTCAGCCCCAGCATTTT.

The table lists this clone with a few counts. V and J are TRBV30 and TRBJ2-1; D ambiguous. This CDR3 is built from 12 residues. The germline V gene encodes CDR1 GTSNPN and CDR2 SVGIG (reference sequence). V was shortened by 0 bases and J by 10 bases, with 10 bases between the two germline ends. CDR3 protein: CAWSVTVGEQFF. CDR3 in DNA: TGTGCCTGGAGTGTCACCGTGGGGGAGCAGTTCTTC.